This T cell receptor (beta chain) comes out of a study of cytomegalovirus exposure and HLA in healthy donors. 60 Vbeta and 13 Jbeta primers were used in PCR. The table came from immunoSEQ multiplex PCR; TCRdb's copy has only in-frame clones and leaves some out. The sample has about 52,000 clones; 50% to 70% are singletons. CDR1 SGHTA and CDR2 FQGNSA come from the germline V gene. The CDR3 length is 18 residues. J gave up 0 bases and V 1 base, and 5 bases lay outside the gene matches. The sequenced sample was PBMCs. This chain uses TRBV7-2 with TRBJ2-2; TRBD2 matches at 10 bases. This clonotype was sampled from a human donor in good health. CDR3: CASSLVLLAGTNTGELFF. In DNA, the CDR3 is TGTGCCAGCAGCTTAGTATTACTAGCGGGGACGAACACCGGGGAGCTGTTTTTT.